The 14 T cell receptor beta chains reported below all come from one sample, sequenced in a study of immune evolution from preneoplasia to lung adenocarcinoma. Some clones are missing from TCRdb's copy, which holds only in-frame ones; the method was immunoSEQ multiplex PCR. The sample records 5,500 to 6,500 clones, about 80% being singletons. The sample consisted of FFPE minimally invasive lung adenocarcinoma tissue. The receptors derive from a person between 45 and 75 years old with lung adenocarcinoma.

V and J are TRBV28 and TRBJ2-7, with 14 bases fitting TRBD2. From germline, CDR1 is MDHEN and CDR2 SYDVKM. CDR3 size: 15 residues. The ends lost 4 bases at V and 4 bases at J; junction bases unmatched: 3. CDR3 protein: CASSSTSGREYEQYF. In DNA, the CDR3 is TGTGCCAGCAGTTCGACTAGCGGGAGGGAATACGAGCAGTACTTC.

The CDR3 loop is CASRPLASNTGELFF. The CDR3 coding sequence is TGTGCCAGCAGGCCACTAGCGTCGAACACCGGGGAGCTGTTTTTT. The J gene is TRBJ2-2, the V gene TRBV2, with 7 bases that match TRBD2. Trimming cost V 6 bases and J 0 bases; bases outside gene matches: 4. Per germline, CDR1 SNHLY and CDR2 FYNNEI. The length of the CDR3 is 15 residues.

The CDR3 here is CASSYSFTGELFF. The CDR3 nucleotides are TGTGCCAGCAGTTACTCCTTCACCGGGGAGCTGTTTTTT. V gene TRBV6-6 combines with J gene TRBJ2-2; D is unclear. The V and J ends lost 0 bases and 4 bases respectively, with 3 bases between them. This CDR3 is built from 13 residues. Germline assignment: CDR1 MNHNY and CDR2 SVGAGI (reference sequence).

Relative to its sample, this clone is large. CDR3: CASSAMVGANVLTF. CDR3 sequence (DNA): TGTGCCAGCAGCGCTATGGTAGGGGCCAACGTCCTGACTTTC. The chain carries TRBV9 and TRBJ2-6; D not resolved. The V gene lost 3 bases and the J gene lost 4 bases, with 8 bases spanning the gap. Germline loops: CDR1 SGDLS, CDR2 YYNGEE. The length of the CDR3 is 14 residues.

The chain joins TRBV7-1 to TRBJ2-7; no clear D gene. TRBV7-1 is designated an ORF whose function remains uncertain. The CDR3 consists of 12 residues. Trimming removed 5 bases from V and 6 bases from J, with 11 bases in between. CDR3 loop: CASSLASPEQYF. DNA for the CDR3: TGTGCCAGCAGCCTTGCGTCGCCCGAGCAGTACTTC.

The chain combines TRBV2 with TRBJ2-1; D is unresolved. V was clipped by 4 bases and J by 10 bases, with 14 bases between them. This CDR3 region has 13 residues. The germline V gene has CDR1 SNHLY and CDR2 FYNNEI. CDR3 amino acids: CASSGGMDREQFF. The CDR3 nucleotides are TGTGCCAGCAGTGGTGGAATGGACCGGGAGCAGTTCTTC.

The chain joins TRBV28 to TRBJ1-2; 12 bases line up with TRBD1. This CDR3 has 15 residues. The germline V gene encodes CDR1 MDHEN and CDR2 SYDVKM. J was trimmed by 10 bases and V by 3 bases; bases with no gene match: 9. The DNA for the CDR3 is TGTGCCAGCAGTTTGTGGAACCGGGACAGGGGGCACTACACCTTC. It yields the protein CASSLWNRDRGHYTF.

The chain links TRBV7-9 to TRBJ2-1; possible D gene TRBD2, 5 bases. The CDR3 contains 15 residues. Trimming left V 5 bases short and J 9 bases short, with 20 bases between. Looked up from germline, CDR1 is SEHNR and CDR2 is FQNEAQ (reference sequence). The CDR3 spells CASSAPAAESGEQFF. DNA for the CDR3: TGTGCCAGCAGCGCCCCAGCGGCAGAGAGTGGTGAGCAGTTCTTC.

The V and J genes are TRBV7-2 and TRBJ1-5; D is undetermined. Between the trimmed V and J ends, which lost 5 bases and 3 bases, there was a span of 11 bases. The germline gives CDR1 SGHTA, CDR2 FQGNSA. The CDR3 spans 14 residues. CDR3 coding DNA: TGTGCCAGCAGCATTCCGGGAACCAATCAGCCCCAGCATTTT. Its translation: CASSIPGTNQPQHF.

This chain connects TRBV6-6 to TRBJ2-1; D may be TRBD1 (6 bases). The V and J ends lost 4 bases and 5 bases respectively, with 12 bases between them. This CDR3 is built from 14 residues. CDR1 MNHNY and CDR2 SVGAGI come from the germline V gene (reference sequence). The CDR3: CASSSTTGNNEQFF. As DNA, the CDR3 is TGTGCCAGCAGTTCGACGACAGGCAACAATGAGCAGTTCTTC.

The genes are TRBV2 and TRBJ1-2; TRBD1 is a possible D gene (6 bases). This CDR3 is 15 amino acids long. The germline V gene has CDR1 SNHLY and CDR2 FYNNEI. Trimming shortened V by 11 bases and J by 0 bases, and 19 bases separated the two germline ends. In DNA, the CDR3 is TGTGCCGTCAAGAGGGGGAACCTAGCTAACTATGGCTACACCTTC. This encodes CAVKRGNLANYGYTF.

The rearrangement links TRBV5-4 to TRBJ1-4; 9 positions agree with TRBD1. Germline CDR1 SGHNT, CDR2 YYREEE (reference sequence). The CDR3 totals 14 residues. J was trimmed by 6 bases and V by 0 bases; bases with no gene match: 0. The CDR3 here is CASSLGDRDEKLFF. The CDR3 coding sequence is TGTGCCAGCAGCTTGGGGGACAGGGATGAAAAACTGTTTTTT.

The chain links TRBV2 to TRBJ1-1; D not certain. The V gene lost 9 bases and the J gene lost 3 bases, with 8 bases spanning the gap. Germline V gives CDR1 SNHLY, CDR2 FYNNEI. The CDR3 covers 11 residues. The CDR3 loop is CASGFDTEAFF. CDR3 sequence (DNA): TGTGCCAGTGGGTTTGACACTGAAGCTTTCTTT.

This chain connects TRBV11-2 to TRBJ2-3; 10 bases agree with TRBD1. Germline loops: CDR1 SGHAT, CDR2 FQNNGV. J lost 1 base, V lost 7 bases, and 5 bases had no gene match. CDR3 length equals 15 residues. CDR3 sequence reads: CASTTGTGGTDTQYF. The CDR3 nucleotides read TGTGCCAGCACCACCGGGACAGGGGGCACAGATACGCAGTATTTT.